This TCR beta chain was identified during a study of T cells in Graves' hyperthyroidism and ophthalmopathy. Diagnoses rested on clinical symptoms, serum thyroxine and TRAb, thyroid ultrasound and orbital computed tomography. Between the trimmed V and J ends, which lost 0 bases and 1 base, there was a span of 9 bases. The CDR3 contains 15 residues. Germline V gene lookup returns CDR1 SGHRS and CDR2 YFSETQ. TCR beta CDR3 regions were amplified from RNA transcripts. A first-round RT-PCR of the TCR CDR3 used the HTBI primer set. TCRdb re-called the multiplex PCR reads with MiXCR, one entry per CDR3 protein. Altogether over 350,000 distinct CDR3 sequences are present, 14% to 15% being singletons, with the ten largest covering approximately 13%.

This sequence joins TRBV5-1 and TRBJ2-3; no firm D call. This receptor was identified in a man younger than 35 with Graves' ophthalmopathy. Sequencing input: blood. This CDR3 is CASSLESDGTDTQYF. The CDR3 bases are TGCGCCAGCAGCTTGGAGAGCGACGGCACAGATACGCAGTATTTT.